Shown below are 19 T cell receptor beta chains from a single sample sequenced in a study of T-cell memory formation after mild COVID-19. TCRdb independently ran MiXCR on the 5' RACE reads; one entry per CDR3 protein. The sample lists about 200,000 distinct CDR3 sequences; around 20% were seen once. The sample comprised PBMCs or a T cell subset sorted from them (not recorded which). These receptors came from an adult woman who had mild COVID-19 (a few samples of this study predate the infection). Cell type and time point are not known.

The gene calls are TRBV12-3 or TRBV12-4 and TRBJ2-2; D is tentatively TRBD1 or TRBD2 (5 bases each). V dropped 7 bases and J dropped 3 bases, with 12 bases sitting between them. This CDR3 has 14 amino acids. CDR3 in amino acids: CASKSGTHTGELFF. CDR3 sequence (DNA): TGTGCCAGCAAATCCGGGACCCACACCGGGGAGCTGTTTTTT.

This clonotype was recorded a few times. V is TRBV5-1 and J is TRBJ2-1, with TRBD2 identical over 7 bases. The CDR3 consists of 14 residues. Germline assignment: CDR1 SGHRS and CDR2 YFSETQ. The V and J ends lost 4 bases and 4 bases, in that order; junction bases with no gene match: 5. CDR3 region: CASSPVGGYNEQFF. CDR3 coding DNA: TGCGCCAGCAGCCCGGTGGGGGGGTACAATGAGCAGTTCTTC.

There are a few counts of this clonotype. The rearrangement links TRBV15 to TRBJ2-3; possibly TRBD2 for D (5 bases). The V gene lost 2 bases and the J gene lost 0 bases, with 9 bases spanning the gap. Germline V gene sequence: CDR1 LNHNV, CDR2 YYDKDF (reference sequence). This CDR3 spans 15 amino acids. CDR3 sequence: CATSRRGTSTDTQYF. The CDR3 DNA reads TGTGCCACCAGCAGACGGGGAACTAGCACAGATACGCAGTATTTT.

The chain has TRBV7-9 and TRBJ2-7; D is ambiguous. There are 13 residues in the CDR3. V was trimmed by 0 bases and J by 7 bases, leaving 10 bases between them. The germline CDR1 and CDR2 sequences are SEHNR and FQNEAQ (reference sequence). The CDR3 DNA reads TGTGCCAGCAGCTTAGCAGGGCCTAGGGAGCAGTACTTC. Amino acids: CASSLAGPREQYF.

This clonotype was detected ten times or more. This chain links TRBV6-6 with TRBJ2-7, with D possibly being TRBD2 (5 bases). CDR1 and CDR2 from the germline V gene are MNHNY and SVGAGI (reference sequence). CDR3 length: 14 residues. V was shortened by 5 bases and J by 2 bases, with 13 bases between the two germline ends. CDR3 DNA sequence: TGTGCCAGCAGTCCATCGGACGGGGCCTACGAGCAGTACTTC. Amino acid sequence: CASSPSDGAYEQYF.

CDR3 DNA: TGCGCCAGCAGCTATCAGCCTAGTAGTGGCGAGCAGTACTTC. It translates to CASSYQPSSGEQYF. The chain combines TRBV5-1 with TRBJ2-7, with D hard to call. Trimming removed 3 bases at V and 6 bases at J, with 16 bases between. The CDR3 runs to 14 residues. The germline V gene encodes CDR1 SGHRS and CDR2 YFSETQ.

This chain uses TRBV7-2 with TRBJ2-5; the D gene is possibly TRBD2 (6 bases). This CDR3 contains 13 residues. The germline V and J ends were trimmed by 3 bases and 6 bases, with 11 bases remaining between them. Per germline, CDR1 SGHTA and CDR2 FQGNSA. The CDR3 DNA sequence: TGTGCCAGCAGCTTCGGGGGTGCACAGACCCAGTACTTC. This translates into CASSFGGAQTQYF.

The chain combines TRBV5-1 with TRBJ1-2; 7 positions match TRBD1. V trimming: 0 bases; J trimming: 3 bases; junction bases outside the gene matches: 2. The CDR3 is made up of 14 amino acids. CDR1 and CDR2 from the germline V gene are SGHRS and YFSETQ. In nucleotides, the CDR3 is TGCGCCAGCAGCTTGGGACAGGGTTACTATGGCTACACCTTC. Amino acids: CASSLGQGYYGYTF.

This clonotype was observed a handful of times. The V gene is TRBV5-1, the J gene TRBJ2-2; D gene unclear. The germline V and J ends were trimmed by 0 bases and 1 base, with 10 bases remaining between them. The CDR3 extends over 16 amino acids. Germline V gene data show CDR1 as SGHRS and CDR2 as YFSETQ. The CDR3 here is CASSLGTVRNTGELFF. In DNA, the CDR3 is TGCGCCAGCAGCTTGGGGACCGTACGGAACACCGGGGAGCTGTTTTTT.

The chain uses TRBV24-1 and TRBJ1-1; 9 positions agree with TRBD1. Germline CDR1 KGHDR, CDR2 SFDVKD. CDR3 length: 14 amino acids. V lost 7 bases to trimming and J lost 6 bases; unmatched junction nucleotides: 8. This CDR3 reads CATRGTGREAEAFF. Here the CDR3 DNA reads TGTGCCACCAGGGGGACAGGGAGGGAAGCTGAAGCTTTCTTT.

The chain is built from TRBV6-5 and TRBJ1-6; 8 nucleotides line up with TRBD1. Germline V lookup: CDR1 MNHEY, CDR2 SVGAGI. With 7 bases clipped from V and 9 bases from J, the junction kept 11 bases outside the gene matches. CDR3 length equals 15 residues. CDR3 coding DNA: TGTGCCAGCACCTTTGACAGGGGCTTTGCTTCACCCCTCCACTTT. Protein sequence: CASTFDRGFASPLHF.

The chain uses TRBV20-1 and TRBJ2-5; 8 bases line up with TRBD1. Germline V gene data show CDR1 as DFQATT and CDR2 as SNEGSKA (reference sequence). Trimming took 6 bases from V and 3 from J; bases not matched to a gene: 6. The CDR3 runs to 13 residues. CDR3 in DNA: TGCAGTGCCCCGGGACAGGATGAAGAGACCCAGTACTTC. Protein: CSAPGQDEETQYF.

This clonotype came up a few times. The rearrangement links TRBV3-1 to TRBJ2-3, with TRBD2 matching 13 bases. V shed 0 bases, J shed 3 bases, and the junction held 0 bases outside the gene matches. Germline CDR1 LGHDT, CDR2 YNNKEL (reference sequence). CDR3 length equals 16 residues. The CDR3 here is CASSQEGLAGTDTQYF. DNA for the CDR3: TGTGCCAGCAGCCAAGAGGGACTAGCGGGGACAGATACGCAGTATTTT.

V gene TRBV7-2 combines with J gene TRBJ1-4; D is perhaps TRBD1 (6 bases). V was clipped by 1 base and J by 7 bases, with 13 bases between them. This CDR3 contains 15 residues. Germline V CDR1 and CDR2: SGHTA, FQGNSA. The CDR3 protein is CASSLGGRGPEKLFF. The CDR3 region has the DNA TGTGCCAGCAGCTTAGGGGGGCGCGGTCCTGAAAAACTGTTTTTT.

The chain has TRBV6-1 and TRBJ1-2, with 7 bases fitting TRBD1. The CDR3 length is 13 residues. With 6 bases clipped from V and 5 bases from J, the junction kept 6 bases outside the gene matches. From germline, CDR1 is MNHNS and CDR2 SASEGT. The DNA of the CDR3 is TGTGCCAGCAGCCATAGGACAGGTTATGGCTACACCTTC. Protein product: CASSHRTGYGYTF.

The rearrangement joins TRBV10-3 to TRBJ2-7, with D tentatively TRBD1 or TRBD2 (5 bases each). This CDR3 has 15 amino acids. V was pared by 8 bases and J by 0 bases, with 17 bases between. Germline lookup yields CDR1 ENHRY and CDR2 SYGVKD. This CDR3 is CAILGSDSGSYEQYF. For the CDR3, the DNA is TGTGCCATCCTCGGCTCTGACAGCGGCTCCTACGAGCAGTACTTC.

As DNA, the CDR3 is TGCAGCGCCCGACTAGCGGTACAAGAGACCCAGTACTTC. Amino acid sequence: CSARLAVQETQYF. J is TRBJ2-5 and V is TRBV29-1; TRBD2 matches 9 bases. The CDR3 sequence is 13 residues long. The germline CDR1 and CDR2 sequences are SQVTM and ANQGSEA. With V trimmed by 7 bases and J by 2 bases, 5 bases remained unmatched.

This clonotype appeared many times. This sequence joins TRBV21-1 and TRBJ1-3; no check of the table's D call, TRBD1, against the DNA was made. TRBV21-1 has pseudogene status. The CDR3 has 17 amino acids. CDR3 nucleotide sequence: TGTGCCAGCAGCCGACGAGGACAGGCGCGCTCTGGAAACACCATATATTTT. Protein product: CASSRRGQARSGNTIYF.

This clonotype was seen more than once but under ten times. This chain links TRBV9 with TRBJ1-2, with 8 bases that match TRBD1. The V segment lost 2 bases and the J segment 4 bases; nucleotides outside the gene matches: 7. This CDR3 comprises 15 residues. Germline-derived CDR1 and CDR2 are SGDLS and YYNGEE. In DNA, the CDR3 is TGTGCCAGCAGCGTCGGACAGGGCGACCCCTATGGCTACACCTTC. This sequence encodes CASSVGQGDPYGYTF.